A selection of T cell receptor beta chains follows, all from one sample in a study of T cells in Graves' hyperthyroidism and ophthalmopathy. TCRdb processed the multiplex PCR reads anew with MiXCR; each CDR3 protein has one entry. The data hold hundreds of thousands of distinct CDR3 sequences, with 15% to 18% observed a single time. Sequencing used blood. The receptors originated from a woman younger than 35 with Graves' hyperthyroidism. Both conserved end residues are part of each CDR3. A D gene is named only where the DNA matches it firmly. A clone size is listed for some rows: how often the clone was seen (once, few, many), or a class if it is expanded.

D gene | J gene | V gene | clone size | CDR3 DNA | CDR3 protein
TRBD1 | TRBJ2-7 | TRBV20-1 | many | TGCAGTGCCATCGGACAGGGCTGGTTAGAGCAGTACTTC | CSAIGQGWLEQYF
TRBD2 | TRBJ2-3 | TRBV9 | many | TGTGCCAGCAGCCTCGCACTAGCGGGGGGAACAGATACGCAGTATTTT | CASSLALAGGTDTQYF
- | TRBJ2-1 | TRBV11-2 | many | TGTGCCAGCAGCTTAGCGGGAGCGACGGGGTTCTACAATGAGCAGTTCTTC | CASSLAGATGFYNEQFF
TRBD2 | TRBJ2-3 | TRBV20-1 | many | TGCAGTGTTCCGACTAGCGCCAGCACAGATACGCAGTATTTT | CSVPTSASTDTQYF
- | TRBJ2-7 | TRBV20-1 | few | TGCAGTGCTTTAGGGGAAGCCAACGAGCAGTACTTC | CSALGEANEQYF
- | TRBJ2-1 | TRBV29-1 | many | TGCAGCGTGTCACAGGGGGCGGGGGGGAATGAGCAGTTCTTC | CSVSQGAGGNEQFF
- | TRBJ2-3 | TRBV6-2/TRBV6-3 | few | TGTGCCAGCAGTTACCGGTTAGGGGATACGCAGTATTTT | CASSYRLGDTQYF
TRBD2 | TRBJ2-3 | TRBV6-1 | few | TGTGCCAGCAGTCTAGAGATAGCGGGGGGCCCCGCTACGCAGTATTTT | CASSLEIAGGPATQYF
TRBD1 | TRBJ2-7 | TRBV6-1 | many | TGTGCCAGCAGATTCTCCCCCAGGGGGCAGTACGAGCAGTACTTC | CASRFSPRGQYEQYF
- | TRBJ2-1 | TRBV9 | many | TGTGCCAGCAGCGCAACTCCTTCGAGCACTGAGCAGTTCTTC | CASSATPSSTEQFF
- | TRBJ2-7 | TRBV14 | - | TGTGCCAGCAGCCTAACGGGACTTGAACCATACTACGAGCAGTACTTC | CASSLTGLEPYYEQYF
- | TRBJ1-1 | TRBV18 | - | TGTGCCAGCTCACCTTCGAGGGCGAACACTGAAGCTTTCTTT | CASSPSRANTEAFF
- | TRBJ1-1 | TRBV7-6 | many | TGTGCCAGCACCCCCGGAGCAGCTTTGAACACTGAAGCTTTCTTT | CASTPGAALNTEAFF
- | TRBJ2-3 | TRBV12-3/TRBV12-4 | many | TGTGCCAGCAGTCCTCGTCGTCGGTTGATAGATACGCAGTATTTT | CASSPRRRLIDTQYF
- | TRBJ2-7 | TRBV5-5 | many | TGTGCCAGCAGCTTTAAAGACAGCTCCTACGAGCAGTACTTC | CASSFKDSSYEQYF
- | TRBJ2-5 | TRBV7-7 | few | TGTGCTAGCAGCCAGGACAGCCACCTAATGGAGACCCAGTACTTC | CASSQDSHLMETQYF
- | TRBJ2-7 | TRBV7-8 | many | TGTGCCAGCAGCTGGAACTTCGACTACGAGCAGTACTTC | CASSWNFDYEQYF
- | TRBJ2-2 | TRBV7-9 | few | TGTGCCAGCAGCTGGCGTGGACAGCGGAACACCGGGGAGCTGTTTTTT | CASSWRGQRNTGELFF
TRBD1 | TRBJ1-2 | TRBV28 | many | TGTGCCAGCAGTTTTGGGACAGCTAACTATGGCTACACCTTC | CASSFGTANYGYTF
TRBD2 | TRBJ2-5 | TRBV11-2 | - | TGTGCCAGCAGCTCAACCTCCGGGACTAGCGAGAGGGCCTGGGGGGAGACCCAGTACTTC | CASSSTSGTSERAWGETQYF
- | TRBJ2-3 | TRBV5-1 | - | TGCGCCAGTTCGACCGAAGCGGGCACAGATACGCAGTATTTT | CASSTEAGTDTQYF
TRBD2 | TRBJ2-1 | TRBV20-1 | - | TGCAGTGCCCTTATACTAGCGGGGTACAATGAGCAGTTCTTC | CSALILAGYNEQFF
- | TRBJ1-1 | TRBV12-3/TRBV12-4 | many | TGTGCCAGCAGTTCCGCCGCGGGCAGTCTCGCCGAAGCTTTCTTT | CASSSAAGSLAEAFF
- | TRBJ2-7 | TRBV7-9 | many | TGTGCCAGCAGCTTAGGGATGAAGCAGTACTTC | CASSLGMKQYF
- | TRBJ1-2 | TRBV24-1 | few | TGTGCCACCAGTGACCAGGAATCCTATGGCTACACCTTC | CATSDQESYGYTF
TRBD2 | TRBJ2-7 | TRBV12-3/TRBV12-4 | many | TGTGCCAGCAGTTTGTGGGGGACTAGCGGGGGGAAAGAGCAGTACTTC | CASSLWGTSGGKEQYF
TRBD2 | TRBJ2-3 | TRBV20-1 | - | TGCAGTGCTAGACGGACTAGCGACAGCACAGATACGCAGTATTTT | CSARRTSDSTDTQYF
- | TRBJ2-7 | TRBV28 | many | TGTGCCAGCAGTCACCGGACAGATACCTACGAGCAGTACTTC | CASSHRTDTYEQYF
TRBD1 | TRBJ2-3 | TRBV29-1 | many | TGCAGCGACCGACAGGGAAGCACAGATACGCAGTATTTT | CSDRQGSTDTQYF
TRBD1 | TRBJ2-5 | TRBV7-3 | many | TGTGCCAGCAGCTTCCGGGACAGGGGATGGACCCAGTACTTC | CASSFRDRGWTQYF
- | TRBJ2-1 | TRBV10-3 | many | TGTGCCATCAAGGCGGGACCCCAAACGGGAAATGAGCAGTTCTTC | CAIKAGPQTGNEQFF
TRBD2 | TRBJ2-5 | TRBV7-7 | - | TGTGCTAGCAGCTTAGCGAGGACTAGCGGGGAGACCCAGTACTTC | CASSLARTSGETQYF
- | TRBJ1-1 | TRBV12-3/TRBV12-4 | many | TGTGCCATCACCCTCTTGGGGGTCACTGAAGCTTTCTTT | CAITLLGVTEAFF
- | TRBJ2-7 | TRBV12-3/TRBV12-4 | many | TGTGCCAGCAGTTATTACAGGCCTCCCTACGAGCAGTACTTC | CASSYYRPPYEQYF
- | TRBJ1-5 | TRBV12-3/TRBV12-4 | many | TGTGCCAGCAGCTCCCAATGGGGGCCCCAGCATTTT | CASSSQWGPQHF
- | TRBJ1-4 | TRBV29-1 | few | TGCAGCGTTGGTAGACAGAATGAAAAACTGTTTTTT | CSVGRQNEKLFF
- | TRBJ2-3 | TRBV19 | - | TGTGCCAGTAGTATAGACCGGGACCTATACACAGATACGCAGTATTTT | CASSIDRDLYTDTQYF
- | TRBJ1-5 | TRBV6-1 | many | TGTGCCAGCAGTTTCAGACAGGTCAGGAATGGTCAGCCCCAGCATTTT | CASSFRQVRNGQPQHF
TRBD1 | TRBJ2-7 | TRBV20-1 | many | TGCAGTGCTGCAAGGGGGCGCTACGAGCAGTACTTC | CSAARGRYEQYF
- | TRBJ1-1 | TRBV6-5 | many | TGTGCCAGCAGTTACTACCAGCGAACAGCTGAAGCTTTCTTT | CASSYYQRTAEAFF
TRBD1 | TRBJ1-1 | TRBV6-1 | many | TGTGCCAGCAGTACCTGGACAGGGTATTTAACTGAAGCTTTCTTT | CASSTWTGYLTEAFF
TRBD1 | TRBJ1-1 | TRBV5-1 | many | TGCGCCAGCAGTTCGAGGGGGCGAAACACTGAAGCTTTCTTT | CASSSRGRNTEAFF
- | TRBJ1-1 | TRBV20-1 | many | TGCAGTGCTAGAGCCCAGATTGAAGCTTTCTTT | CSARAQIEAFF
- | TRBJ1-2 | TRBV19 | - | TGTGCCAGTGGCAGGACCGCAAAGGGGAACTATGGCTACACCTTC | CASGRTAKGNYGYTF
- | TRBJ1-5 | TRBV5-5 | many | TGTGCCAGCAGCCAGATGAATAGCAATCAGCCCCAGCATTTT | CASSQMNSNQPQHF
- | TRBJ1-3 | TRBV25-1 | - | TGTGCCAGCAGTGATCGGGGGGCGGGAGGAAACACCATATATTTT | CASSDRGAGGNTIYF
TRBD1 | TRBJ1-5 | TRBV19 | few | TGTGCCATCGGACAGGATCTACTTAGCAATCAGCCCCAGCATTTT | CAIGQDLLSNQPQHF
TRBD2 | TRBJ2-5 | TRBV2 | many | TGTGCCAGCAGTGAAGTCCCAGCGGGGGAAGAGACCCAGTACTTC | CASSEVPAGEETQYF
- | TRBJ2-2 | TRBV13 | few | TGTGCCAGCAGCTTAGAAAACACCGGGGAGCTGTTTTTT | CASSLENTGELFF
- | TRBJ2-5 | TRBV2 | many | TGTGCCAGCAGTGAAGGTCAGGCGGAGACCCAGTACTTC | CASSEGQAETQYF
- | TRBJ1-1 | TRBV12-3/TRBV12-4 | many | TGTGCCAGCAGCCTGGCGGAAGGCACTGAAGCTTTCTTT | CASSLAEGTEAFF
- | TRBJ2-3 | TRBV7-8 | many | TGTGCCAGCAGCTTGTCGCGGGGCGGAGATACGCAGTATTTT | CASSLSRGGDTQYF
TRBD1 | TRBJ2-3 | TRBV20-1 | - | TGCAGTGCTAGCTTCGGGACAGGGGGGGCGGATACGCAGTATTTT | CSASFGTGGADTQYF
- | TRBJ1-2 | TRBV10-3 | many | TGTGCCATCAGCCTGCGATCGGACTATGGCTACACCTTC | CAISLRSDYGYTF
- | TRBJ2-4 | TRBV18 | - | TGTGCCAGCTCACCACCCGCGGGAAGAAACATTCAGTACTTC | CASSPPAGRNIQYF
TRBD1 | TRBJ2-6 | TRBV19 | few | TGTGCCAGTAGCACGACGGCAGGGGGCGCAGGGGCTGGGGCCAACGTCCTGACTTTC | CASSTTAGGAGAGANVLTF
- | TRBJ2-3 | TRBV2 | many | TGTGCCAGCAGTTCATCAGGGGTAGATACGCAGTATTTT | CASSSSGVDTQYF
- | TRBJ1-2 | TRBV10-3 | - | TGTGCCATCAGTGAGGGACAGGGCTACACCTTC | CAISEGQGYTF